Below, 18 T cell receptor beta chains from the same sample are listed, as sequenced in a study of T cell responses to AZD1222 COVID-19 vaccine. Clones were sequenced by immunoSEQ multiplex PCR, and TCRdb holds only the in-frame ones, with some missing. This sample has 120,000 to 150,000 clones, with around nine tenths found just once. The sequencing used peripheral blood, collected on day 0 of MenACWY control vaccination. These receptors were obtained from an adult in good health.

This clone was picked up a small number of times. This chain uses TRBV4-1 with TRBJ1-4; D possibly corresponds to TRBD1 (6 bases). This CDR3 comprises 16 residues. Trimming removed 4 bases at V and 4 bases at J, with 16 bases between. Germline values: CDR1 MGHRA, CDR2 YSYEKL. CDR3 nucleotide sequence: TGCGCCAGCAGCCCGCGGACAGCCATGTTTAATGAAAAACTGTTTTTT. Translating gives CASSPRTAMFNEKLFF.

J is TRBJ1-2 and V is TRBV19; D is undetermined. V was pared by 1 base and J by 3 bases, with 12 bases between. The CDR3 consists of 15 residues. The V gene's germline CDR1 is LNHDA and CDR2 SQIVND (reference sequence). Here the CDR3 reads CASSIVGRFDYGYTF. The CDR3, as DNA: TGTGCCAGTAGTATAGTGGGGAGGTTCGACTATGGCTACACCTTC.

The chain links TRBV5-6 to TRBJ2-2; D may be TRBD2 (6 bases). V gave up 6 bases and J gave up 2 bases, with 14 bases separating them. The germline V gene encodes CDR1 SGHDT and CDR2 YYEEEE. This CDR3 comprises 15 residues. Here the CDR3 reads CASNKGLANTGELFF. Here the CDR3 DNA reads TGTGCCAGCAACAAGGGACTGGCAAACACCGGGGAGCTGTTTTTT.

This chain joins TRBV3-1 (or the pseudogene TRBV3-2) and TRBJ2-2; TRBD2 might be the D (6 bases). Germline CDR1 is LGHDT and CDR2 is YNNKEL (reference sequence). With 6 bases removed from V and 2 bases from J, the gap between germline ends came to 13 bases. The length of the CDR3 is 15 residues. CDR3 nucleotide sequence: TGTGCCAGCAGTACCGGGACTCTCAACACCGGGGAGCTGTTTTTT. It is translated as CASSTGTLNTGELFF.

The chain recombines TRBV7-2 with TRBJ2-3, with D unresolved. The V and J ends lost 0 bases and 0 bases respectively, with 7 bases between them. Germline V lookup: CDR1 SGHTA, CDR2 FQGNSA. The CDR3 is 15 amino acids. The CDR3 here is CASSLAQWSTDTQYF. The DNA of the CDR3 is TGTGCCAGCAGCTTAGCGCAGTGGAGCACAGATACGCAGTATTTT.

The chain couples TRBV19 to TRBJ2-1; no definite D call. The CDR3 extends over 11 amino acids. The V gene lost 6 bases and the J gene lost 4 bases, with 4 bases spanning the gap. Germline loops: CDR1 LNHDA, CDR2 SQIVND (reference sequence). Here the CDR3 DNA reads TGTGCCAGTAGAGCATACAATGAGCAGTTCTTC. It specifies CASRAYNEQFF.

This clone was detected only a few times. This rearrangement joins TRBV5-1 to TRBJ1-6, with D maybe TRBD1 (6 bases). Germline assignment: CDR1 SGHRS and CDR2 YFSETQ. The CDR3 length is 18 residues. V was clipped by 0 bases and J by 6 bases, with 19 bases between them. The CDR3 bases are TGCGCCAGCAGCTTGGGAGGGGCCCTCTCAGGGGTTAATTCACCCCTCCACTTT. The encoded protein is CASSLGGALSGVNSPLHF.

The chain has TRBV4-2 and TRBJ2-7; TRBD2 aligns across 14 bases. The CDR3 spans 16 residues. CDR1 is LGHNA, CDR2 YNFKEQ, per germline. V gave up 5 bases and J gave up 4 bases; unmatched junction bases: 7. DNA of the CDR3: TGTGCCAGCAGCACTCGGACTAGCGGGAGGATGTACGAGCAGTACTTC. Its protein is CASSTRTSGRMYEQYF.

The chain has TRBV7-9 and TRBJ1-4; D unresolved. Germline V lookup: CDR1 SEHNR, CDR2 FQNEAQ (reference sequence). V lost 1 base, J lost 8 bases, and 11 bases lay in between. This CDR3 has 14 residues. CDR3 region: CASSLVDFGEKLFF. In DNA form, the CDR3 reads TGTGCCAGCAGCTTAGTGGACTTCGGGGAAAAACTGTTTTTT.

The chain joins TRBV27 to TRBJ2-7, with 8 bases that match TRBD1. The germline CDR1 and CDR2 sequences are MNHEY and SMNVEV (reference sequence). The length of the CDR3 is 16 residues. The J segment lost 2 bases and the V segment lost 4 bases, leaving 10 bases of the junction unmatched. CDR3 residues: CASSSPTGAFTYEQYF. The CDR3 bases are TGTGCCAGCAGTTCCCCGACAGGGGCCTTCACCTACGAGCAGTACTTC.

The chain joins TRBV25-1 to TRBJ2-3; 8 bases line up with TRBD2. Unmatched junction bases numbered 4, after V lost 2 bases and J lost 0 bases. Germline V gene sequence: CDR1 MGHDK, CDR2 SYGVNS. This CDR3 has 16 amino acids. CDR3 residues: CASSEGLAASTDTQYF. Written as DNA, the CDR3 is TGTGCCAGCAGTGAAGGACTAGCAGCTAGCACAGATACGCAGTATTTT.

This clone was seen only once. This sequence joins TRBV6-5 and TRBJ1-1; D remains unclear. CDR1 is MNHEY and CDR2 is SVGAGI in the germline V gene. This CDR3 region has 15 residues. With 6 bases removed from V and 1 base from J, the gap between germline ends came to 15 bases. The chain's CDR3 is CASRAQPGWNTEAFF. In nucleotides, the CDR3 is TGTGCCAGCAGGGCCCAGCCGGGGTGGAACACTGAAGCTTTCTTT.

This sequence joins TRBV7-9 and TRBJ1-4; 10 nucleotides align to TRBD1. J gave up 8 bases and V 4 bases, and 4 bases lay outside the gene matches. The CDR3 totals 14 residues. Per the germline V gene, CDR1 is SEHNR and CDR2 is FQNEAQ (reference sequence). The CDR3 protein is CASSWTGGREKLFF. The CDR3 coding sequence is TGTGCCAGCAGCTGGACAGGGGGAAGGGAAAAACTGTTTTTT.

The rearrangement joins TRBV30 to TRBJ1-3; D is unresolved. Trimming pared 5 bases from V and 2 bases from J, leaving 16 bases between. Germline CDR1 is GTSNPN and CDR2 is SVGIG (reference sequence). CDR3 length: 15 amino acids. The CDR3 here is CAWGAQSGPGNTIYF. The CDR3 bases are TGTGCCTGGGGTGCCCAAAGTGGCCCTGGAAACACCATATATTTT.

This clone appeared a single time. The rearrangement links TRBV11-2 to TRBJ2-5; D call uncertain. The CDR3 runs to 11 residues. Germline assignment: CDR1 SGHAT and CDR2 FQNNGV. Trimming took off 4 bases at V and 1 base at J, with 1 base between the two ends. The CDR3 bases are TGTGCCAGCAGCTCCCAAGAGACCCAGTACTTC. Translated: CASSSQETQYF.

This clone was seen a few times. The V gene is TRBV7-2, the J gene TRBJ2-1; 8 bases fit TRBD2. Germline V gives CDR1 SGHTA, CDR2 FQGNSA. This CDR3 is built from 17 residues. J gave up 2 bases and V 5 bases, and 11 bases lay outside the gene matches. The DNA for the CDR3 is TGTGCCAGCAGCCCCCAGGTGGTAGCGGGACCCTACAATGAGCAGTTCTTC. Its protein is CASSPQVVAGPYNEQFF.

The chain couples TRBV14 to TRBJ2-3; D ambiguous. This CDR3 is 17 amino acids long. The V and J ends lost 0 bases and 0 bases respectively, with 13 bases between them. The germline V gene encodes CDR1 SGHDN and CDR2 FVKESK. The CDR3 protein is CASSQESRASSTDTQYF. CDR3 DNA sequence: TGTGCCAGCAGCCAAGAGTCTCGCGCTTCTAGCACAGATACGCAGTATTTT.

This sequence joins TRBV15 and TRBJ2-3; D is unclear. The CDR3 sequence is 15 residues long. Per the germline V gene, CDR1 is LNHNV and CDR2 is YYDKDF (reference sequence). Trimming cost V 0 bases and J 4 bases, with 11 bases left between them. The CDR3 protein is CATSRDRTTPDTQYF. The CDR3 DNA is TGTGCCACCAGCAGAGATCGCACTACCCCAGATACGCAGTATTTT.